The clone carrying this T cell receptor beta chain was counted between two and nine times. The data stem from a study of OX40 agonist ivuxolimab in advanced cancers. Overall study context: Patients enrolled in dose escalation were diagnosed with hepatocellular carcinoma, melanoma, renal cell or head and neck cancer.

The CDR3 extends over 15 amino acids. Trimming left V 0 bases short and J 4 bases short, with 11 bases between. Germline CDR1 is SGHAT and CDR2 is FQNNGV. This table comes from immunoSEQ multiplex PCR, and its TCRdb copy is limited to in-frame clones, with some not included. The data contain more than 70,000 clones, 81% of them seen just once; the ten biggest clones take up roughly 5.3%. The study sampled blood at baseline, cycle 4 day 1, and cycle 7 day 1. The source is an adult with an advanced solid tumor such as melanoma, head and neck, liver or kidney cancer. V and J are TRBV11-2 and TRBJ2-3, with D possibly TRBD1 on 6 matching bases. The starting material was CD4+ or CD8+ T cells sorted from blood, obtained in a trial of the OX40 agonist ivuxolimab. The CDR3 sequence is CASSLDWAGADTQYF. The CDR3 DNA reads TGTGCCAGCAGCTTAGATTGGGCAGGGGCAGATACGCAGTATTTT.